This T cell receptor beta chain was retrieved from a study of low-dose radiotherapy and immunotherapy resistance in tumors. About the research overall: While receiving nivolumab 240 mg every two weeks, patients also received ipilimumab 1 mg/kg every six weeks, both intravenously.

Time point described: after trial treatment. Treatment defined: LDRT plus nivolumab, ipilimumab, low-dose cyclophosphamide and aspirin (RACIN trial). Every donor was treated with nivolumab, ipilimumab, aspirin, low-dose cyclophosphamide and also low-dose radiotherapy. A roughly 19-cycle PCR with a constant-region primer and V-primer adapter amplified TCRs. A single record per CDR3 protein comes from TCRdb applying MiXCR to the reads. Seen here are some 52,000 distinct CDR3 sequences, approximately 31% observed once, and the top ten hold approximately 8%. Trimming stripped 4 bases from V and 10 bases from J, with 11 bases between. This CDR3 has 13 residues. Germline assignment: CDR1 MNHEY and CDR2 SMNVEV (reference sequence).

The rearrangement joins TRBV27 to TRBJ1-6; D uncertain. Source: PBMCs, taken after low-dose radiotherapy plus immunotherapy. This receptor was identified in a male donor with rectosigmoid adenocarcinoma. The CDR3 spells CASSSARGSPLHF. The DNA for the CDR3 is TGTGCCAGCAGTTCGGCGCGAGGATCACCCCTCCACTTT.